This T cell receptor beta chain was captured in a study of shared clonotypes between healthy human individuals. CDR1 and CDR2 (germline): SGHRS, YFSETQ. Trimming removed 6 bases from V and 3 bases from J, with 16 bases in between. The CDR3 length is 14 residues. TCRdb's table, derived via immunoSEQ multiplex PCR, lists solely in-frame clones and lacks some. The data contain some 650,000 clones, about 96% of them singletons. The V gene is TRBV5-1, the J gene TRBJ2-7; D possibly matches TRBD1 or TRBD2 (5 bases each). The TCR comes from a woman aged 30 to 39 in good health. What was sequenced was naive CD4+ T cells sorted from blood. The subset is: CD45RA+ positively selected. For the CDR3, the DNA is TGCGCCAGCAAGGACCCGGGGCAGCACTACGAGCAGTACTTC. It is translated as CASKDPGQHYEQYF.